This entry lists 27 T cell receptor beta chains sequenced from one sample in a study of T cell responses to AZD1222 COVID-19 vaccine (dated by TCRdb to the early 2020s). The time point label, as the study defines it: about 28 days (+/-7) after the second vaccine dose. Libraries were built with the immunoSEQ multiplex PCR assay. In its TCRdb copy, this immuneACCESS table keeps in-frame sequences only and misses some clones. Where compared with another copy, unresolved V genes explain less than half of these, and the others have no known cause. The sample contains around 50,000 clones, approximately 91% of them found a single time. Approximately 5.3% of the sample is held by the ten biggest clonotypes. The sequencing used peripheral blood, collected 28 days after the second AZD1222 dose. The receptors originated from an adult who received the AZD1222 COVID-19 vaccine.

This chain connects TRBV7-2 to TRBJ1-3; 7 bases align to TRBD1. V trimming: 5 bases; J trimming: 4 bases; junction bases outside the gene matches: 5. CDR3 length equals 14 residues. CDR1 is SGHTA and CDR2 is FQGNSA in the germline V gene. The CDR3 reads CASSLGGQGNTIYF. DNA of the CDR3: TGTGCCAGCAGCCTAGGGGGACAGGGAAACACCATATATTTT.

The chain is built from TRBV9 and TRBJ2-3; possibly TRBD1 for D (5 bases). Germline loops: CDR1 SGDLS, CDR2 YYNGEE. This CDR3 region has 16 residues. The ends were cut back, 2 bases at V and 0 bases at J, with 13 bases in the middle. The CDR3 here is CASSVGYRISTDTQYF. CDR3 nucleotides: TGTGCCAGCAGCGTGGGATACAGGATTAGCACAGATACGCAGTATTTT.

This chain links TRBV23-1 with TRBJ1-2, with D possibly matching TRBD1 (5 bases). TRBV23-1 has ORF status, its function being uncertain. Trimming stripped 9 bases from V and 13 bases from J, with 15 bases between. The CDR3 length is 10 residues. CDR3 protein: CARKYGTCTF. CDR3 DNA sequence: TGCGCCAGGAAATACGGGACGTGCACCTTC.

The chain uses TRBV5-1 and TRBJ2-7, with D maybe TRBD1 (6 bases). V lost 0 bases and J lost 2, with 15 bases in between. The CDR3 runs to 16 residues. Germline loops: CDR1 SGHRS, CDR2 YFSETQ. The CDR3 DNA sequence: TGCGCCAGCAGCTTGGACGGCAGGGGCATCACCTACGAGCAGTACTTC. The encoded protein is CASSLDGRGITYEQYF.

This chain joins TRBV12-5 and TRBJ2-2, with 12 bases fitting TRBD2. The CDR3 runs to 18 residues. Unmatched junction bases numbered 14, after V lost 5 bases and J lost 7 bases. CDR1 is LGHNT and CDR2 is FRNRAP in the germline V gene. The CDR3 loop is CASGIWLAGGPDGGELFF. In nucleotides, the CDR3 is TGTGCTAGTGGTATCTGGCTAGCGGGGGGGCCGGATGGCGGGGAGCTGTTTTTT. Full variable domain (remainder filled in from reference TRBV12-5 and TRBJ2-2): DARVTQTPRHKVTEMGQEVTMRCQPILGHNTVFWYRQTMMQGLELLAYFRNRAPLDDSGMPKDRFSAEMPDATLATLKIQPSEPRDSAVYFCASGIWLAGGPDGGELFFGEGSRLTVL.

This chain's CDR3 is CASSRGVLDTQYF. CDR3 in DNA: TGTGCCAGCTCACGGGGGGTGTTGGATACGCAGTATTTT. The rearrangement joins TRBV18 to TRBJ2-3; TRBD2 is a possible D gene (6 bases). Germline CDR1 KGHSH, CDR2 LQKENI. The CDR3 is 13 amino acids. V was shortened by 4 bases and J by 6 bases, with 11 bases between the two germline ends.

The chain carries TRBV9 and TRBJ2-2; D possibly matches TRBD1 or TRBD2 (5 bases each). The CDR3 covers 15 residues. The V gene's germline CDR1 is SGDLS and CDR2 YYNGEE. The V gene lost 5 bases and the J gene lost 0 bases, with 11 bases spanning the gap. The CDR3 nucleotides read TGTGCCAGCAGTGGACGGGGCCCGAACACCGGGGAGCTGTTTTTT. It specifies CASSGRGPNTGELFF.

The chain recombines TRBV6-6 with TRBJ1-5; perhaps TRBD1 as D (5 bases). The V gene lost 0 bases and the J gene lost 5 bases, with 11 bases spanning the gap. CDR3 size: 15 residues. Looked up from germline, CDR1 is MNHNY and CDR2 is SVGAGI (reference sequence). This CDR3 is CASSYSRGHDQPQHF. DNA of the CDR3: TGTGCCAGCAGTTACTCCCGGGGCCATGATCAGCCCCAGCATTTT.

The rearrangement uses TRBV10-3 and TRBJ2-3, with D unresolved. This CDR3 contains 11 residues. V was clipped by 8 bases and J by 2 bases, with 5 bases between them. The V gene's germline CDR1 is ENHRY and CDR2 SYGVKD. CDR3: CAIGITDTQYF. CDR3 nucleotides: TGTGCCATCGGGATCACAGATACGCAGTATTTT.

This CDR3 reads CASSASPGSGSPLHF. Here the CDR3 DNA reads TGTGCCAGCAGTGCTTCCCCAGGGTCCGGGTCACCCCTCCACTTT. The chain carries TRBV28 and TRBJ1-6, with a possible D match to TRBD1 (5 bases). The CDR3 runs 15 residues. Trimming took off 5 bases at V and 10 bases at J, with 18 bases between the two ends. Germline V lookup: CDR1 MDHEN, CDR2 SYDVKM.

The rearrangement links TRBV4-3 to TRBJ2-7, with D hard to call. V gave up 0 bases and J gave up 2 bases, with 14 bases separating them. This CDR3 comprises 16 residues. Looked up from germline, CDR1 is LGHNA and CDR2 is YSLEER. Here the CDR3 DNA reads TGCGCCAGCAGCCAAGATTTTCGTGGGTTGCCCTACGAGCAGTACTTC. Its translation is CASSQDFRGLPYEQYF.

Only one count was recorded for this clone. The chain has TRBV5-6 and TRBJ1-3, with TRBD1 as a possible D gene (6 bases). The CDR3 consists of 14 residues. Germline V gene data show CDR1 as SGHDT and CDR2 as YYEEEE. V dropped 5 bases and J dropped 2 bases, with 11 bases sitting between them. CDR3 nucleotides: TGTGCCAGCAGGGACAGATCAACTGGAAACACCATATATTTT. Translated, it gives CASRDRSTGNTIYF. Variable domain in full (rest from reference TRBV5-6 and TRBJ1-3): DAGVTQSPTHLIKTRGQQVTLRCSPKSGHDTVSWYQQALGQGPQFIFQYYEEEERQRGNFPDRFSGHQFPNYSSELNVNALLLGDSALYLCASRDRSTGNTIYFGEGSWLTVV.

The chain is built from TRBV7-2 and TRBJ2-3; TRBD2 agrees at 16 bases. The germline CDR1 and CDR2 sequences are SGHTA and FQGNSA. This CDR3 spans 15 amino acids. The V gene end was trimmed by 5 bases and the J gene end by 10 bases; junction bases not matched to a gene: 6. As DNA, the CDR3 is TGTGCCAGCAGCAGAATGGGACTAGCGGGAGGGGCGCAGTATTTT. Protein: CASSRMGLAGGAQYF.

The rearrangement joins TRBV6-5 to TRBJ2-2; 10 bases match TRBD1. This CDR3 contains 15 residues. Looked up from germline, CDR1 is MNHEY and CDR2 is SVGAGI. V trimming: 1 base; J trimming: 7 bases; junction bases outside the gene matches: 3. CDR3 sequence reads: CASSYWGQGNGELFF. DNA for the CDR3: TGTGCCAGCAGTTACTGGGGACAGGGGAACGGGGAGCTGTTTTTT.

The chain joins TRBV5-5 to TRBJ2-4; weak D call: TRBD1 (5 bases). From germline, CDR1 is SGHKS and CDR2 YYEKEE (reference sequence). V lost 0 bases and J lost 2, with 6 bases in between. CDR3 length: 14 amino acids. CDR3 sequence (DNA): TGTGCCAGCAGCTTGGCAGGGTCCAAAAACATTCAGTACTTC. Translation gives CASSLAGSKNIQYF.

The CDR3 bases are TGCGCCAGCAGTGGAGGGGGCGGTTCACCCCTCCACTTT. Translated, it gives CASSGGGGSPLHF. This chain connects TRBV5-1 to TRBJ1-6, with 7 bases identical to TRBD1. The CDR3 runs to 13 residues. V dropped 5 bases and J dropped 9; count of bases not matched to a gene: 5. The germline gives CDR1 SGHRS, CDR2 YFSETQ.

V gene TRBV5-1 combines with J gene TRBJ1-1; no clear D. Germline V lookup: CDR1 SGHRS, CDR2 YFSETQ. This CDR3 spans 13 amino acids. Trimming took 3 bases from V and 1 from J, leaving 7 bases between them. CDR3 bases: TGCGCCAGCAGCTCAATTGGGAACACTGAAGCTTTCTTT. This gives the protein CASSSIGNTEAFF.

This rearrangement joins TRBV6-5 to TRBJ2-7; 8 bases align to TRBD2. V trimming: 6 bases; J trimming: 9 bases; junction bases outside the gene matches: 13. Germline CDR1 is MNHEY and CDR2 is SVGAGI. CDR3 size: 14 residues. CDR3 coding DNA: TGTGCCAGCAGCCCCGAAACTAGCGGTGGGATGCAGTACTTC. Residues: CASSPETSGGMQYF.

The V and J genes are TRBV27 and TRBJ2-7; D is perhaps TRBD2 (6 bases). Germline CDR1 and CDR2: MNHEY and SMNVEV (reference sequence). This CDR3 region has 14 residues. Trimming stripped 6 bases from V and 0 bases from J, with 12 bases between. The CDR3 protein is CASRSLGGSYEQYF. For the CDR3, the DNA is TGTGCCAGCAGATCCCTCGGGGGCTCCTACGAGCAGTACTTC.

The chain combines TRBV27 with TRBJ2-1; the match to TRBD2 covers 7 bases. CDR1 and CDR2 from the germline V gene are MNHEY and SMNVEV (reference sequence). This CDR3 comprises 16 residues. Trimming cost V 5 bases and J 1 base; bases outside gene matches: 8. The CDR3 region is CASSTHSGPSYNEQFF. In DNA form, the CDR3 reads TGTGCCAGCAGTACACATAGCGGGCCATCCTACAATGAGCAGTTCTTC.

CDR3 amino acids: CASSLNRDINSANTGELFF. Written as DNA, the CDR3 is TGTGCCAGCAGCTTAAACCGGGACATCAATTCCGCGAACACCGGGGAGCTGTTTTTT. The J gene is TRBJ2-2, the V gene TRBV5-7, with D perhaps matching TRBD1 (6 bases). TRBV5-7 is an open reading frame whose function is uncertain. V lost 2 bases and J 0 bases, leaving 20 bases between the germline ends. The CDR3 runs 19 residues.

This sequence joins TRBV7-2 and TRBJ2-2; D gene unclear. CDR1 is SGHTA, CDR2 FQGNSA, per germline. Trimming cost V 5 bases and J 4 bases, with 5 bases left between them. This CDR3 region has 12 residues. For the CDR3, the DNA is TGTGCCAGCAGCCGACCCACCGGGGAGCTGTTTTTT. Translation: CASSRPTGELFF.

The rearrangement links TRBV9 to TRBJ2-2, with D perhaps matching TRBD1 (5 bases). The V end was cut by 4 bases, the J end by 1 base, with 11 bases between. Germline values: CDR1 SGDLS, CDR2 YYNGEE. The CDR3 is 15 residues long. Written as DNA, the CDR3 is TGTGCCAGCAGCCTTCATGACAGGAACACCGGGGAGCTGTTTTTT. Its translation is CASSLHDRNTGELFF.

The V gene is TRBV6-4, the J gene TRBJ1-2; 7 bases map to TRBD1. There are 17 residues in the CDR3. Germline V lookup: CDR1 MRHNA, CDR2 SNTAGT. The junction had 7 bases not matched to a gene; V was cut back by 0 bases and J by 0 bases. The CDR3 loop is CASSDSRQGVTNYGYTF. CDR3 coding DNA: TGTGCCAGCAGTGACTCGAGACAGGGCGTGACTAACTATGGCTACACCTTC.

The chain carries TRBV2 and TRBJ1-5; 10 positions match TRBD1. Germline CDR1 is SNHLY and CDR2 is FYNNEI. Trimming cost V 4 bases and J 6 bases; bases outside gene matches: 6. CDR3 length equals 15 residues. CDR3 in amino acids: CASSGDRGGGQPQHF. The CDR3, as DNA: TGTGCCAGCAGTGGGGACAGGGGAGGAGGTCAGCCCCAGCATTTT.

This clone appeared a single time. The chain carries TRBV18 and TRBJ2-3; 7 bases agree with TRBD1. CDR1 and CDR2 from the germline V gene are KGHSH and LQKENI. The CDR3 extends over 17 amino acids. The trim removed 6 bases at V and 0 bases at J, leaving 12 bases unmatched. CDR3: CASSQGPTGPSTDTQYF. In nucleotides, the CDR3 is TGTGCCAGCTCTCAAGGTCCGACAGGGCCTAGCACAGATACGCAGTATTTT.

V usage is TRBV21-1 and J usage is TRBJ2-7; the table assigns TRBD1, which was not confirmed against the DNA. TRBV21-1 is designated a pseudogene. The CDR3 is made up of 11 amino acids. The CDR3 coding sequence is TGTGCCAGCAGCAAATCCAGCGAGCAGTACTTC. Protein product: CASSKSSEQYF.